A single sample is the source of the 27 T cell receptor beta chains below, sequenced in a study of tumor-infiltrating lymphocytes in primary liver carcinoma (dated by TCRdb to about 2017). Without any cell sorting, total RNA and DNA were extracted together from about 20-30 mg of bulk tissue using the AllPrep DNA/RNA mini kit. TCRdb shows the sequencer as Illumina HiSeq 2500. A constant-region primer and ProtoScript II reverse transcriptase were used to reverse-transcribe TCRbeta-specific cDNA from roughly 480 ng total RNA. Construction of the TCRbeta libraries relied on three nested rounds of multiplex PCR, following a slightly modified ARM-PCR procedure. The first two PCR rounds used multiplex TRBV1-TRBV30 forward primers with a Cbeta reverse primer, each for 10 cycles. TCRdb handled the public reads itself, with Q25 trimming in fastp and clone calling in MiXCR, and kept productive beta chains. Every distinct CDR3 protein forms one entry, paired with its most common genes and DNA. This sample comprises around 35,000 distinct CDR3 sequences, approximately 82% of them detected only once. 37% of the sample is held by the ten biggest clonotypes.

Sample: tumor-adjacent normal liver tissue. The receptors here all came from a man aged 35 to 55 with primary liver carcinoma and hepatitis B virus infection.

On this clonotype: Here the CDR3 omits its conserved ending phenylalanine or tryptophan, so a read error is the likely source. The V gene is TRBV5-1, the J gene TRBJ2-1; 7 bases map to TRBD2. Germline V CDR1 and CDR2: SGHRS, YFSETQ. This CDR3 region has 17 residues. The CDR3 DNA is TGCGTCAGCAGCTTGGTCTGGGAGCGGGAACCCTCGGGTGAGCAGTTCTCC. As protein: CVSSLVWEREPSGEQFS.

The chain links TRBV5-4 to TRBJ1-1; maybe TRBD1 (5 bases). V lost 3 bases and J lost 5, with 14 bases in between. Germline V gives CDR1 SGHNT, CDR2 YYREEE (reference sequence). The CDR3 is 14 residues long. CDR3 sequence (DNA): TGTGCCAGCAGCTCGTCATGGGGGACTACTGAAGCTTTCTTT. This codes for CASSSSWGTTEAFF.

As concerns this clonotype: The final CDR3 position lacks the conserved phenylalanine or tryptophan, pointing to a likely read error. This chain connects TRBV5-1 to TRBJ2-5, with D possibly matching TRBD2 (6 bases). The CDR3 runs to 14 residues. Trimming stripped 5 bases from V and 5 bases from J, with 16 bases between. Germline assignment: CDR1 SGHRS and CDR2 YFSETQ. For the CDR3, the DNA is TGCGCCAGCAGTTTAACCCTCGCGGGGGAGACCCAGTACTTA. Residues: CASSLTLAGETQYL.

The chain joins TRBV12-3 or TRBV12-4 to TRBJ2-7; D unresolved. This CDR3 region has 13 residues. The V end lost 4 bases, the J end lost 5 bases, and 12 bases lay between the germline ends. The CDR3 reads CASSSAGDDEQYF. The CDR3 DNA sequence: TGTGCCAGCAGTTCCGCAGGTGATGACGAGCAGTACTTC.

This clonotype was found a few times. This is likely a read error, given that the CDR3 carries no conserved phenylalanine or tryptophan at its end. J is TRBJ1-4 and V is TRBV5-1, with D tentatively TRBD1 (5 bases). Looked up from germline, CDR1 is SGHRS and CDR2 is YFSETQ. This CDR3 comprises 14 residues. In DNA form, the CDR3 reads TGCGTCAGCAGCGAGGGGCAGAGGAATGAAAAACTGTTTTAT. It codes for CVSSEGQRNEKLFY.

CDR3 bases: TGTGCCAGCAGCACCGGGAATAACTATGGCTACACCTTC. Translating gives CASSTGNNYGYTF. V and J are TRBV11-2 and TRBJ1-2; D uncertain. The V gene lost 5 bases and the J gene lost 1 base, with 8 bases spanning the gap. CDR1 and CDR2 (germline): SGHAT, FQNNGV. This CDR3 has 13 residues.

Comment on this clonotype: Germline and junction disagree at one end, which may indicate a read error. This sequence joins TRBV29-1 and TRBJ1-1, with D unresolved. The CDR3 runs 14 residues. CDR1 and CDR2 from the germline V gene are SQVTM and ANQGSEA. The CDR3 DNA reads TGCAGTGTCCGCCCGTCCTGGAGAAACACTGAAGCCTTCTTT. Residues: CSVRPSWRNTEAFF.

The V gene is TRBV6-1, the J gene TRBJ2-5; TRBD1 matches at 7 bases. The CDR3 spans 14 residues. Germline V gene data show CDR1 as MNHNS and CDR2 as SASEGT. Germline trimming cut 6 bases from V and 5 bases from J; bases unmatched to any gene: 9. The CDR3 DNA reads TGTGCCAGCAGGGGATACTACAGGGGTGAGACCCAGTACTTC. Translated: CASRGYYRGETQYF.

Turning to this clonotype: The junction differs from germline at one of its ends, possibly a read error. The chain carries TRBV11-2 and TRBJ2-3, with 14 bases identical to TRBD2. This CDR3 is 16 amino acids long. Germline lookup yields CDR1 SGHAT and CDR2 FQNNGV. The CDR3 nucleotides read TGTGCCGGCAGCTCGGGACTAGCGGGAGTATTGGATGCGCAGTATTTT. Translating it yields CAGSSGLAGVLDAQYF.

A note on this clonotype: A read error is possible here, since a much larger clone lies one base away. V is TRBV20-1 and J is TRBJ1-1, with D uncertain. The CDR3 length is 11 residues. V lost 7 bases and J lost 0, with 6 bases in between. CDR1 and CDR2 from the germline V gene are DFQATT and SNEGSKA (reference sequence). Here the CDR3 DNA reads TGCAGTGTTCAGGTGAACACTGAAGCTTTCTTT. Protein sequence: CSVQVNTEAFF.

This rearrangement joins TRBV4-2 to TRBJ1-1, with D unclear. The CDR3 runs to 16 residues. V was clipped by 7 bases and J by 3 bases, with 21 bases between them. Germline V lookup: CDR1 LGHNA, CDR2 YNFKEQ. CDR3 bases: TGTGCCAGCAACATTTTTGCCCAAGATGGGGACACTGAAGCTTTCTTT. Its translation: CASNIFAQDGDTEAFF.

On this clonotype itself: The CDR3 ends on some other residue instead of the conserved phenylalanine or tryptophan, so this is likely a read error. This chain joins TRBV12-3 or TRBV12-4 and TRBJ1-1; possible D gene TRBD1, 6 bases. This CDR3 contains 14 residues. The CDR3 here is CARSFGTWNTEAFL. CDR3 DNA: TGTGCCAGGAGTTTCGGGACATGGAACACTGAAGCTTTCTTA.

This rearrangement joins TRBV12-3 or TRBV12-4 to TRBJ2-6; D ambiguous. Trimming stripped 3 bases from V and 3 bases from J, with 9 bases between. The CDR3 loop spans 15 amino acids. The CDR3 sequence is CASSFGLFGANVLTF. Here the CDR3 DNA reads TGTGCCAGCAGTTTCGGGCTATTTGGGGCCAACGTCCTGACTTTC.

About this clonotype itself: An end of the junction does not agree with germline; a read error may underlie this. The chain links TRBV5-1 to TRBJ1-4; D gene uncertain. In germline, CDR1 is SGHRS, CDR2 YFSETQ. CDR3 length: 13 residues. The CDR3 protein is CDSSLDGFEKLFF. In DNA form, the CDR3 reads TGCGACAGCAGCTTGGACGGGTTTGAAAAACTGTTCTTT. The full variable domain, completed using reference TRBV5-1 and TRBJ1-4, is KAGVTQTPRYLIKTRGQQVTLSCSPISGHRSVSWYQQTPGQGLQFLFEYFSETQRNKGNFPGRFSGRQFSNSRSEMNVSTLELGDSALYLCDSSLDGFEKLFFGSGTQLSVL.

V and J are TRBV6-5 and TRBJ1-2; 8 bases line up with TRBD1. The V gene's germline CDR1 is MNHEY and CDR2 SVGAGI. The CDR3 spans 15 residues. The ends lost 0 bases at V and 13 bases at J; junction bases unmatched: 13. The CDR3 DNA follows: TGTGCCAGCAGTTACTCGAACAGGGGGGGGTATCGCTGCACCTTC. The encoded protein is CASSYSNRGGYRCTF.

This clonotype showed up just once. Here the CDR3 omits its conserved ending phenylalanine or tryptophan, so a read error is the likely source. This sequence joins TRBV6-6 and TRBJ2-1; D possibly corresponds to TRBD1 (6 bases). CDR3 length equals 13 residues. CDR1 MNHNY and CDR2 SVGAGI come from the germline V gene (reference sequence). Trimming stripped 6 bases from V and 8 bases from J, with 14 bases between. The CDR3 DNA sequence: TGTGCCAGCAGGGACAGTATATACTATGAGCAGTTCCTC. Its translation is CASRDSIYYEQFL.

Only one count was recorded for this clonotype. An end of the junction does not agree with germline; a read error may underlie this. The chain uses TRBV13 and TRBJ2-1; 8 positions match TRBD2. Per the germline V gene, CDR1 is PRHDT and CDR2 is FYEKMQ (reference sequence). The CDR3 sequence is 18 residues long. The CDR3 region has the DNA TGTACCAGCATCTTAGCCCTACTTCGGCGGGAGGTCTACAATGAGCAGTTCTTC. Its protein product is CTSILALLRREVYNEQFF.

Points on this clonotype: Being one base from a much bigger clone, this may be a read error. The chain employs TRBV7-6 and TRBJ1-1; D remains unclear. This CDR3 contains 14 residues. Trimming took off 2 bases at V and 1 base at J, with 8 bases between the two ends. Germline-derived CDR1 and CDR2 are SGHVS and FNYEAQ. CDR3 protein: CASSLLRENTEAFF. Written as DNA, the CDR3 is TGTGCCAGCAGCTTACTGAGGGAGAACACTGAAGCTTTCTTT.

There are a few counts of this clonotype. A read error may produce the germline difference seen at one junction end. The V call is TRBV28, the J call TRBJ2-1; a weak D match, TRBD1 (5 bases). Germline CDR1 is MDHEN and CDR2 is SYDVKM. The CDR3 consists of 15 residues. The CDR3 DNA is TGTGCCAACAGTCTAGTTGGGGCATCTGGGAATGAGCAGTTCTTC. Translating gives CANSLVGASGNEQFF. Supplemented by reference TRBV28 and TRBJ2-1, the full variable domain reads DVKVTQSSRYLVKRTGEKVFLECVQDMDHENMFWYRQDPGLGLRLIYFSYDVKMKEKGDIPEGYSVSREKKERFSLILESASTNQTSMYLCANSLVGASGNEQFFGPGTRLTVL.

The chain carries TRBV28 and TRBJ1-5; 9 positions agree with TRBD1. This CDR3 region has 14 residues. The germline gives CDR1 MDHEN, CDR2 SYDVKM. V dropped 3 bases and J dropped 12; count of bases not matched to a gene: 9. The CDR3 region has the DNA TGTGCCAGCAGTTTGACAGGGGGAACTCATCTCCAGCATTTT. Translating gives CASSLTGGTHLQHF.

The chain has TRBV4-1 and TRBJ2-1, with D possibly TRBD2 on 6 matching bases. The CDR3 is 15 residues long. Germline V gene lookup returns CDR1 MGHRA and CDR2 YSYEKL. The V end lost 7 bases, the J end lost 6 bases, and 19 bases lay between the germline ends. The CDR3 reads CASNPVQGGGNEQFF. CDR3 sequence (DNA): TGCGCCAGCAACCCAGTTCAGGGAGGCGGCAATGAGCAGTTCTTC.

To note about this clonotype: The junction shows a germline mismatch at one end, possibly a read error. The chain carries TRBV11-1 and TRBJ2-1; 11 bases map to TRBD2. The CDR3 is 20 residues long. Germline V lookup: CDR1 SGHAT, CDR2 FQDESV (reference sequence). CDR3 nucleotide sequence: TGTGCCTGCAGCATAGGAAAGACTAGCGGGGCCTCACGGTTCGGCAATGAGCAGCCCTTC. Encoded protein: CACSIGKTSGASRFGNEQPF.

Turning to this clonotype: At one end, the junction sequence differs from germline, possibly due to a read error. The chain recombines TRBV11-3 with TRBJ2-2, with a possible D match to TRBD2 (7 bases). Germline V CDR1 and CDR2: SGHNT, YENEEA. The CDR3 runs to 15 residues. CDR3 sequence reads: CTSSLATVGTGGLFF. CDR3 sequence (DNA): TGTACCAGCAGCTTAGCGACAGTGGGCACCGGGGGGCTATTTTTT.

The rearrangement uses TRBV28 and TRBJ2-5, with D possibly matching TRBD1 (6 bases). Trimming removed 10 bases from V and 4 bases from J, with 25 bases in between. Germline V lookup: CDR1 MDHEN, CDR2 SYDVKM. This CDR3 region has 16 residues. CDR3 residues: CANRQAPMRGRETQYF. CDR3 DNA sequence: TGTGCCAACAGGCAGGCGCCAATGAGGGGGAGAGAGACCCAGTACTTC.

Comment on this clonotype: The conserved phenylalanine or tryptophan normally closing the CDR3 is absent here, so this likely arose from a read error. The chain combines TRBV29-1 with TRBJ2-7; D is tentatively TRBD1 or TRBD2 (5 bases each). The CDR3 contains 16 residues. From germline, CDR1 is SQVTM and CDR2 ANQGSEA. V was shortened by 7 bases and J by 2 bases, with 24 bases between the two germline ends. CDR3 sequence (DNA): TGCAGCGCCATGGTATCTGGGACCGACATTCCCTACGAGCAGTACTCC. This translates into CSAMVSGTDIPYEQYS.

In regard to this clonotype: One junction end does not reproduce the germline sequence, and a read error may be involved. This chain uses TRBV5-4 with TRBJ2-5; D is unclear. Germline values: CDR1 SGHNT, CDR2 YYREEE (reference sequence). The CDR3 runs 12 residues. The CDR3 nucleotides read TGTGCCAGCACCTTGCTTCTAGAGACCCAGTACTTC. This codes for CASTLLLETQYF.

To note about this clonotype: The missing conserved phenylalanine or tryptophan at the end of this CDR3 makes a read error likely. The CDR3: CANSLDEGDRGTYNEQFL. CDR3 nucleotides: TGTGCCAACAGCTTAGATGAAGGTGACAGGGGTACCTACAATGAGCAGTTCTTA. The chain recombines TRBV11-3 with TRBJ2-1, with TRBD1 matching over 8 bases. Germline CDR1 and CDR2: SGHNT and YENEEA. The CDR3 consists of 18 residues.